The 7 T cell receptor beta chains below all came from one sample that was sequenced in a study of blood T cell repertoires in COVID-19. The protocol was immunoSEQ multiplex PCR, while the TCRdb copy is restricted to in-frame clones and leaves out a portion. The sample contains roughly 190,000 clones, roughly 85% of which appear only once. Material for sequencing was peripheral blood. The receptors come from a man aged 60 to 75 with active or convalescent COVID-19.

The CDR3 DNA follows: TGTGCCAGCAGGGGACAGGGGATCTACAATGAGCAGTTCTTC. This translates into CASRGQGIYNEQFF. V and J are TRBV2 and TRBJ2-1; 10 bases fit TRBD1. CDR1 SNHLY and CDR2 FYNNEI come from the germline V gene. J lost 3 bases, V lost 6 bases, and 2 bases had no gene match. The CDR3 length is 14 residues.

The rearrangement joins TRBV15 to TRBJ2-7; possible D gene TRBD1, 5 bases. Germline V CDR1 and CDR2: LNHNV, YYDKDF (reference sequence). This CDR3 has 13 amino acids. The V and J ends lost 1 base and 10 bases respectively, with 14 bases between them. CDR3 bases: TGTGCCACCAGCAGAGGCGCGGACAAGTTACAGTACTTC. Translated: CATSRGADKLQYF.

The chain employs TRBV9 and TRBJ2-1; 7 bases are shared with TRBD1. The CDR3 totals 15 residues. Trimming took 1 base from V and 6 from J; bases not matched to a gene: 7. Germline CDR1 and CDR2: SGDLS and YYNGEE. The CDR3 spells CASSVPGTALNEQFF. The CDR3 nucleotides read TGTGCCAGCAGCGTACCCGGGACAGCCCTCAATGAGCAGTTCTTC.

The chain joins TRBV6-5 to TRBJ1-1, with TRBD1 matching over 7 bases. This CDR3 is 15 amino acids long. The germline CDR1 and CDR2 sequences are MNHEY and SVGAGI. V shed 6 bases, J shed 5 bases, and the junction held 12 bases outside the gene matches. This chain's CDR3 is CASRRSGTDRTEAFF. DNA for the CDR3: TGTGCCAGCAGGCGCTCCGGGACAGACCGGACTGAAGCTTTCTTT.

J is TRBJ2-7 and V is TRBV12-3 or TRBV12-4, with D perhaps TRBD1 (5 bases). The CDR3 length is 13 residues. The ends were cut back, 6 bases at V and 2 bases at J, with 11 bases in the middle. Here the CDR3 reads CASRPQGTYEQYF. CDR3 nucleotide sequence: TGTGCCAGCAGACCCCAGGGCACCTACGAGCAGTACTTC.

V gene TRBV5-5 combines with J gene TRBJ1-1; D is perhaps TRBD1 (5 bases). The ends were cut back, 0 bases at V and 8 bases at J, with 11 bases in the middle. Germline CDR1 is SGHKS and CDR2 is YYEKEE (reference sequence). CDR3 length equals 13 residues. In nucleotides, the CDR3 is TGTGCCAGCAGCTTGGGGGAAAGGGGCGAAGCTTTCTTT. This gives the protein CASSLGERGEAFF. Supplemented by reference TRBV5-5 and TRBJ1-1, the full variable domain reads DAGVTQSPTHLIKTRGQQVTLRCSPISGHKSVSWYQQVLGQGPQFIFQYYEKEERGRGNFPDRFSARQFPNYSSELNVNALLLGDSALYLCASSLGERGEAFFGQGTRLTVV.

The chain recombines TRBV2 with TRBJ1-5, with 9 bases aligning to TRBD1. Germline V CDR1 and CDR2: SNHLY, FYNNEI. This CDR3 contains 14 residues. The V gene end was trimmed by 6 bases and the J gene end by 11 bases; junction bases not matched to a gene: 11. The CDR3: CASSQQGAGQSQHF. The CDR3 coding sequence is TGTGCCAGCAGCCAACAGGGGGCGGGCCAGTCCCAGCATTTT.